This is a list of T cell receptor beta chains from one sample in a study of blood T cell repertoires in COVID-19. Profiled with immunoSEQ multiplex PCR; TCRdb holds only in-frame clones, not every one. The sample consists of roughly 110,000 clones, more than 70% of them appearing once. The specimen was peripheral blood. Receptors were obtained from a man between 65 and 85 years old with acute or convalescent COVID-19. Both conserved end residues are part of each CDR3. D genes are given only for firm matches. Clone size, where shown, is once, few, many, or a class for clones that have expanded.

D: .; V: TRBV3-1/TRBV3-2; J: TRBJ2-3; size: .; DNA: TGTGCCAGCAGCCTTCGACTAGAAACAGATACGCAGTATTTT; CDR3: CASSLRLETDTQYF
D: .; V: TRBV5-4; J: TRBJ2-6; size: .; DNA: TGTGCCAGCAGCTTGGCGGGTCTTGGGGCCAACGTCCTGACTTTC; CDR3: CASSLAGLGANVLTF
D: .; V: TRBV19; J: TRBJ2-3; size: few; DNA: TGTGCCACCACCCCCGTGTGGGGGGCAGATACGCAGTATTTT; CDR3: CATTPVWGADTQYF
D: TRBD2; V: TRBV6-5; J: TRBJ2-3; size: few; DNA: TGTGCCAGCAGCTCCCCGGGGGGGGCCCAAGATACGCAGTATTTT; CDR3: CASSSPGGAQDTQYF
D: .; V: TRBV3-1/TRBV3-2; J: TRBJ2-5; size: once; DNA: TGTGCCAGCAGCCAAGAGCACGCGGGGACCCAGTACTTC; CDR3: CASSQEHAGTQYF
D: .; V: TRBV12-2; J: TRBJ1-1; size: few; DNA: TGTGCAAGTCGCCCGCACCGGACAGAATCGAACACTGAAGCTTTCTTT; CDR3: CASRPHRTESNTEAFF
D: .; V: TRBV28; J: TRBJ1-2; size: .; DNA: TGTGCCAGCAGGGTCCTAGGGGGTGGCTACACCTTC; CDR3: CASRVLGGGYTF
D: .; V: TRBV19; J: TRBJ1-1; size: few; DNA: TGTGCCAGTAGTATACGGGAGAACACTGAAGCTTTCTTT; CDR3: CASSIRENTEAFF
D: .; V: TRBV19; J: TRBJ1-1; size: .; DNA: TGTGCCAGTAGTATGGGCAGTGAAGCTTTCTTT; CDR3: CASSMGSEAFF
D: .; V: TRBV7-8; J: TRBJ2-7; size: .; DNA: TGTGCCAGCAGCCCCGTCTACGAGCAGTACTTC; CDR3: CASSPVYEQYF
D: TRBD1; V: TRBV10-3; J: TRBJ1-4; size: .; DNA: TGTGCCACCGAGGACAGGGAGGGTGAAAAACTGTTTTTT; CDR3: CATEDREGEKLFF
D: .; V: TRBV4-3; J: TRBJ1-5; size: .; DNA: TGCGCCAGCAGCCAAGGTGGACAGAGCGATCAGCCCCAGCATTTT; CDR3: CASSQGGQSDQPQHF
D: .; V: TRBV12-3/TRBV12-4; J: TRBJ1-1; size: .; DNA: TGTGCCAGCAGTTTGTTCGACACTGAAGCTTTCTTT; CDR3: CASSLFDTEAFF
D: .; V: TRBV2; J: TRBJ2-7; size: .; DNA: TGTGCCAGCAGGGAAATACAGACCTACGAGCAGTACTTC; CDR3: CASREIQTYEQYF
D: .; V: TRBV27; J: TRBJ1-1; size: .; DNA: TGTGCCAGCAGCTATGACGGGGTCGGCCGGAACACTGAAGCTTTCTTT; CDR3: CASSYDGVGRNTEAFF
D: TRBD1; V: TRBV28; J: TRBJ1-1; size: .; DNA: TGTGCCACCGAAGGTGGCGGACAGGGGCTGAACACTGAAGCTTTCTTT; CDR3: CATEGGGQGLNTEAFF